Listed here are 8 T cell receptor beta chains from one sample, sequenced in a study of control samples from healthy donors and cancer patients. Some clones are missing from TCRdb's copy, which holds only in-frame ones; the method was immunoSEQ multiplex PCR. The data contain approximately 90,000 clones, around 84% of them singletons. Source material: PBMCs. The source is a man in his sixties or seventies with lung cancer.

The genes are TRBV5-1 and TRBJ2-2, with 8 positions matching TRBD1. CDR1 and CDR2 (germline): SGHRS, YFSETQ. The ends lost 4 bases at V and 3 bases at J; junction bases unmatched: 8. The length of the CDR3 is 16 residues. The chain's CDR3 is CASSVTQGAYTGELFF. The CDR3 nucleotides are TGCGCCAGCAGCGTTACCCAGGGGGCGTACACCGGGGAGCTGTTTTTT.

The gene calls are TRBV11-3 and TRBJ2-1, with D possibly being TRBD1 or TRBD2 (5 bases each). The CDR3 consists of 13 residues. V was trimmed by 4 bases and J by 4 bases, leaving 8 bases between them. CDR1 is SGHNT, CDR2 YENEEA, per germline. The CDR3 nucleotides read TGTGCCAGCAGCTCCGAGGGGTACAATGAGCAGTTCTTC. Residues: CASSSEGYNEQFF.

In this sample, this clone turned up a few times. The chain joins TRBV29-1 to TRBJ1-2, with D unclear. The V and J ends lost 3 bases and 0 bases respectively, with 11 bases between them. This CDR3 has 14 amino acids. Germline V lookup: CDR1 SQVTM, CDR2 ANQGSEA. The CDR3, as DNA: TGCAGCGTTGATGGGGAGGGCGCTAACTATGGCTACACCTTC. Protein: CSVDGEGANYGYTF.

The rearrangement joins TRBV7-9 to TRBJ2-7; TRBD2 aligns across 8 bases. Germline CDR1 is SEHNR and CDR2 is FQNEAQ (reference sequence). The CDR3 is 15 amino acids. V lost 7 bases to trimming and J lost 4 bases; unmatched junction nucleotides: 12. CDR3 sequence: CASISRSGGSYEQYF. Here the CDR3 DNA reads TGTGCCAGCATCTCCCGTTCGGGGGGGTCATACGAGCAGTACTTC.

J is TRBJ2-7 and V is TRBV19; 8 bases match TRBD2. This CDR3 region has 16 residues. The V gene's germline CDR1 is LNHDA and CDR2 SQIVND (reference sequence). Losses at the gene ends were 2 bases for V and 6 bases for J; bases not matched to a gene: 12. The CDR3 coding sequence is TGTGCCAGTAGTATACTGCCGGGACTAGTGCGGGCCGAGCAGTACTTC. Protein: CASSILPGLVRAEQYF.

The J gene is TRBJ1-6, the V gene TRBV11-2, with D unclear. Deletions cut 5 bases from V and 10 bases from J, with 21 bases between. The length of the CDR3 is 16 residues. Germline CDR1 reads SGHAT; CDR2 reads FQNNGV. CDR3 DNA: TGTGCCAGCAGCGGGGAGATAGCGGCGATTGGGTCACCCCTCCACTTT. Protein: CASSGEIAAIGSPLHF. The full variable domain, in which reference TRBV11-2 and TRBJ1-6 provide the parts outside the CDR3, is EAGVAQSPRYKIIEKRQSVAFWCNPISGHATLYWYQQILGQGPKLLIQFQNNGVVDDSQLPKDRFSAERLKGVDSTLKIQPAKLEDSAVYLCASSGEIAAIGSPLHFGNGTRLTVT.

This clone showed up just a few times. The V gene is TRBV18, the J gene TRBJ1-5, with TRBD1 matching over 10 bases. J gave up 3 bases and V 6 bases, and 5 bases lay outside the gene matches. The CDR3 has 15 amino acids. CDR1 and CDR2 (germline): KGHSH, LQKENI. In nucleotides, the CDR3 is TGTGCCAGCTCTCCCGACAGGGGGCACAATCAGCCCCAGCATTTT. Its translation is CASSPDRGHNQPQHF.

The CDR3, as DNA: TGTGCCAGCAGGGGCGGGGGGATCACCGGGGAGCTGTTTTTT. It yields the protein CASRGGGITGELFF. This rearrangement joins TRBV28 to TRBJ2-2, with 8 bases lining up with TRBD2. Germline-derived CDR1 and CDR2 are MDHEN and SYDVKM. The CDR3 loop spans 14 amino acids. Trimming took 6 bases from V and 4 from J; bases not matched to a gene: 4.